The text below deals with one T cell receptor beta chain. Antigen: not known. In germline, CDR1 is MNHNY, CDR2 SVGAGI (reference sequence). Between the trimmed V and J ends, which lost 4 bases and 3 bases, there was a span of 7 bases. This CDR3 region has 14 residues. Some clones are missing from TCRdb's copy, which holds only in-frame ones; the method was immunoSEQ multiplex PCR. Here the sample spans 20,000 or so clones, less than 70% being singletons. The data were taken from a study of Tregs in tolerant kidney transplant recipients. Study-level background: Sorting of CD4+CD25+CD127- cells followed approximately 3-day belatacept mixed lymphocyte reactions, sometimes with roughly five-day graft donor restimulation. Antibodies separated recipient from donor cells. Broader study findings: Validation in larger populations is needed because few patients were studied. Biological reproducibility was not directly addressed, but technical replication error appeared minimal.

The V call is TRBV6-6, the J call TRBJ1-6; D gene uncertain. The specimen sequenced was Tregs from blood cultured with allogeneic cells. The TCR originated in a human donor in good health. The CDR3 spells CASSLLGYNSPLHF. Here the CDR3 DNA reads TGTGCCAGCAGTTTACTCGGCTATAATTCACCCCTCCACTTT.